Below are 12 T cell receptor beta chains sequenced from a single sample in a study of blood T cell repertoires in COVID-19 (dated by TCRdb to 2019 to 2021). The library relied on the immunoSEQ multiplex PCR assay. What TCRdb holds here is the immuneACCESS table cut down to in-frame rearrangements. Part of the clones is not present; checked against another copy, under half of the missing clones reflect an unresolved V gene, and the others are unexplained. The sample table records some 200,000 clones; around nine tenths of these occur just once. Clones ranked in the top ten supply 0.88% of the sample. The material sequenced was peripheral blood. The receptors shown here come from a woman aged 18-35 years who had recovered from COVID-19.

The chain uses TRBV5-1 and TRBJ2-1; D is possibly TRBD1 (5 bases). Trimming left V 0 bases short and J 3 bases short, with 13 bases between. The CDR3 has 16 residues. Germline lookup yields CDR1 SGHRS and CDR2 YFSETQ. CDR3 protein: CASSLGRQYSYNEQFF. The CDR3 coding sequence is TGCGCCAGCAGCTTGGGCCGACAGTATAGCTACAATGAGCAGTTCTTC.

The chain couples TRBV12-3 or TRBV12-4 to TRBJ1-1; D unclear. This CDR3 is 13 amino acids long. Trimming left V 5 bases short and J 0 bases short, with 7 bases between. This CDR3 is CASSDSLNTEAFF. The CDR3 coding sequence is TGTGCCAGCAGTGACTCATTGAACACTGAAGCTTTCTTT.

With regard to this clone: The same CDR3 can be traced to other DNA sequences in this sample. The V gene is TRBV7-9, the J gene TRBJ1-5; a possible D gene is TRBD1 (5 bases). This CDR3 contains 14 residues. Trimming took off 5 bases at V and 2 bases at J, with 10 bases between the two ends. Per the germline V gene, CDR1 is SEHNR and CDR2 is FQNEAQ (reference sequence). CDR3 DNA sequence: TGTGCCAGCAGCCCTGGGGGGGGCAATCAGCCCCAGCATTTT. Its protein product is CASSPGGGNQPQHF.

The genes are TRBV9 and TRBJ2-4; the match to TRBD2 covers 7 bases. Germline values: CDR1 SGDLS, CDR2 YYNGEE. J lost 7 bases, V lost 5 bases, and 9 bases had no gene match. The CDR3 contains 14 residues. Here the CDR3 reads CASSSRGEGNIQYF. In nucleotides, the CDR3 is TGTGCCAGCAGTTCCAGAGGGGAGGGGAACATTCAGTACTTC. Combining the CDR3 with reference TRBV9 and TRBJ2-4 gives the whole variable domain DSGVTQTPKHLITATGQRVTLRCSPRSGDLSVYWYQQSLDQGLQFLIQYYNGEERAKGNILERFSAQQFPDLHSELNLSSLELGDSALYFCASSSRGEGNIQYFGAGTRLSVL.

The chain carries TRBV6-1 and TRBJ2-3; D may be TRBD1 (6 bases). V was shortened by 1 base and J by 6 bases, with 11 bases between the two germline ends. Per the germline V gene, CDR1 is MNHNS and CDR2 is SASEGT. This CDR3 has 14 residues. Here the CDR3 reads CASSEVGALDTQYF. CDR3 nucleotide sequence: TGTGCCAGCAGTGAAGTGGGGGCGCTTGATACGCAGTATTTT.

There are many counts of this clone. The same CDR3 is also encoded by other DNA sequences in this sample. This chain uses TRBV7-8 with TRBJ2-1, with 7 positions matching TRBD2. V shed 2 bases and J 0 bases; nucleotides not matched to a gene: 4. The CDR3 runs 16 residues. CDR1 and CDR2 (germline): SGHVS, FQNEAQ. The CDR3 protein is CASSLNGGSSYNEQFF. CDR3 bases: TGTGCCAGCAGCTTAAATGGCGGGAGCTCCTACAATGAGCAGTTCTTC.

This chain connects TRBV7-6 to TRBJ2-5, with 7 bases lining up with TRBD1. Looked up from germline, CDR1 is SGHVS and CDR2 is FNYEAQ. With V trimmed by 1 base and J by 4 bases, 6 bases remained unmatched. CDR3 length: 15 amino acids. The CDR3 DNA is TGTGCCAGCAGCTTAGGGGGACAGATTGGAGAGACCCAGTACTTC. It codes for CASSLGGQIGETQYF.

This chain joins TRBV7-8 and TRBJ1-5; 9 nucleotides agree with TRBD1. V lost 5 bases to trimming and J lost 5 bases; unmatched junction nucleotides: 7. The CDR3 contains 15 residues. Germline CDR1 reads SGHVS; CDR2 reads FQNEAQ. The CDR3 sequence is CASSETGGSHQPQHF. As DNA, the CDR3 is TGTGCCAGCAGCGAAACAGGGGGCTCTCATCAGCCCCAGCATTTT. Combining the CDR3 with reference TRBV7-8 and TRBJ1-5 gives the whole variable domain GAGVSQSPRYKVAKRGQDVALRCDPISGHVSLFWYQQALGQGPEFLTYFQNEAQLDKSGLPSDRFFAERPEGSVSTLKIQRTQQEDSAVYLCASSETGGSHQPQHFGDGTRLSIL.

Only one count was recorded for this clone. The V and J genes are TRBV20-1 and TRBJ2-1, with D unclear. Trimming left V 3 bases short and J 0 bases short, with 6 bases between. The CDR3 runs 13 residues. Per germline, CDR1 DFQATT and CDR2 SNEGSKA (reference sequence). CDR3 DNA sequence: TGCAGTGCTAGTTTTAGCTCCTACAATGAGCAGTTCTTC. Protein product: CSASFSSYNEQFF.

V usage is TRBV5-6 and J usage is TRBJ2-3; 7 nucleotides line up with TRBD2. The V and J ends lost 2 bases and 4 bases, in that order; junction bases with no gene match: 7. The length of the CDR3 is 15 residues. Germline V gene sequence: CDR1 SGHDT, CDR2 YYEEEE. The CDR3 DNA follows: TGTGCCAGCAGCTTTTTCGGGGGGTTCGCAGATACGCAGTATTTT. This codes for CASSFFGGFADTQYF. The whole variable domain, filled in from reference TRBV5-6 and TRBJ2-3, reads DAGVTQSPTHLIKTRGQQVTLRCSPKSGHDTVSWYQQALGQGPQFIFQYYEEEERQRGNFPDRFSGHQFPNYSSELNVNALLLGDSALYLCASSFFGGFADTQYFGPGTRLTVL.

The CDR3 nucleotides are TGCGCCAGCAGCCGTGTCGCGAACACCGGGGAGCTGTTTTTT. Protein product: CASSRVANTGELFF. This chain connects TRBV5-1 to TRBJ2-2; no reliable D call. The germline V and J ends were trimmed by 4 bases and 0 bases, with 7 bases remaining between them. From germline, CDR1 is SGHRS and CDR2 YFSETQ. This CDR3 region has 14 residues.

This clone was observed a handful of times. The V and J genes are TRBV5-1 and TRBJ2-1; 9 bases line up with TRBD2. V lost 0 bases to trimming and J lost 5 bases; unmatched junction nucleotides: 6. Germline assignment: CDR1 SGHRS and CDR2 YFSETQ. The length of the CDR3 is 16 residues. The CDR3 region has the DNA TGCGCCAGCAGCTTGGGGGGTAGCGGGAGTCACAATGAGCAGTTCTTC. It encodes CASSLGGSGSHNEQFF.